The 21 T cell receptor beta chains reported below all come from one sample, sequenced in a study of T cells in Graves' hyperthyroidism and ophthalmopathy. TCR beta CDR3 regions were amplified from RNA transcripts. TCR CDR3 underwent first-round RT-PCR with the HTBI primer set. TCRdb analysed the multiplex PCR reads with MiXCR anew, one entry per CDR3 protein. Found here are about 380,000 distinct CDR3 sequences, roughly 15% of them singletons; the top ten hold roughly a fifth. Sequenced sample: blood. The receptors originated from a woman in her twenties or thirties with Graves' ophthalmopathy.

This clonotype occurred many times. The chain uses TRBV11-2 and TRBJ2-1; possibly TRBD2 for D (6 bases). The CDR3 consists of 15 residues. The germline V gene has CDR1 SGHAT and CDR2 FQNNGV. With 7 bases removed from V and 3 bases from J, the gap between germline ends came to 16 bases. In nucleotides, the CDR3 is TGTGCCAGCACTTTACTCTTGGGGGGCTACAATGAGCAGTTCTTC. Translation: CASTLLLGGYNEQFF.

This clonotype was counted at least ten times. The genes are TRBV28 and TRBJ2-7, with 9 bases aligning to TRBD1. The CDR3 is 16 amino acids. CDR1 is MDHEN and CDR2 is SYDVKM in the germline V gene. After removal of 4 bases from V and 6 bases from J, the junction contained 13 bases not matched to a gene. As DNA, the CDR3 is TGTGCCAGCAGTTCTTTAACACAGGGGGCCGGACGCGAGCAGTACTTC. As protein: CASSSLTQGAGREQYF.

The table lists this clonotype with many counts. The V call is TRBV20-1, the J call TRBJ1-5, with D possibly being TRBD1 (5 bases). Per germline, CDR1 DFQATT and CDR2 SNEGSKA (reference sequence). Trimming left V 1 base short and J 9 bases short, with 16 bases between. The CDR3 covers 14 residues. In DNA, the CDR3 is TGCAGTGCTAGAGTAGACAGCTCAGAAGGGCCCCAGCATTTT. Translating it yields CSARVDSSEGPQHF.

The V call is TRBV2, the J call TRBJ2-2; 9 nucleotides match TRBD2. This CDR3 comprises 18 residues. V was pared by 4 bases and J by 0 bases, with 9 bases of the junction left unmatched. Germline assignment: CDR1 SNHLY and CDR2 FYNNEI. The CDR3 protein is CASSVGSGGSSNTGELFF. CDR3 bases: TGTGCCAGCAGTGTGGGTAGCGGGGGATCCTCGAACACCGGGGAGCTGTTTTTT.

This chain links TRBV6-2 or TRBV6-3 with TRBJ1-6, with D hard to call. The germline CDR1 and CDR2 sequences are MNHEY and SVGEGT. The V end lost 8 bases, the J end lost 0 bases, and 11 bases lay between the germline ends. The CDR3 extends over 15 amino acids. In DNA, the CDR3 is TGTGCCAGCCATGGACGGAGCTCCTATAATTCACCCCTCCACTTT. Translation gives CASHGRSSYNSPLHF.

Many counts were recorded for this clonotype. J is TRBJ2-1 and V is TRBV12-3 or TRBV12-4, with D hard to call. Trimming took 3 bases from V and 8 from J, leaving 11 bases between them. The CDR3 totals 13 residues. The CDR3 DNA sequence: TGTGCCAGCAGTTTTATTGATACGTATGAGCAGTTCTTC. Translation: CASSFIDTYEQFF.

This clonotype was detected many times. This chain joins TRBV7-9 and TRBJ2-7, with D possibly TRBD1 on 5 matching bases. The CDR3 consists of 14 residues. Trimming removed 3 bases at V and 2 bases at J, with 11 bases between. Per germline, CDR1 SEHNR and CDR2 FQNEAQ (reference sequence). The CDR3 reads CASSFGGATYEQYF. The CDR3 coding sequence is TGTGCCAGCAGCTTCGGTGGGGCCACCTACGAGCAGTACTTC.

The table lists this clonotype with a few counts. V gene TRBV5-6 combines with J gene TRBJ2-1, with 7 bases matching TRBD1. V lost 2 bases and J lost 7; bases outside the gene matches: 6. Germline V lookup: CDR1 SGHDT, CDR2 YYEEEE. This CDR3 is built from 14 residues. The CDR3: CASSFRQGLNEQFF. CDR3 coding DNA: TGTGCCAGCAGCTTCAGACAGGGCTTGAATGAGCAGTTCTTC.

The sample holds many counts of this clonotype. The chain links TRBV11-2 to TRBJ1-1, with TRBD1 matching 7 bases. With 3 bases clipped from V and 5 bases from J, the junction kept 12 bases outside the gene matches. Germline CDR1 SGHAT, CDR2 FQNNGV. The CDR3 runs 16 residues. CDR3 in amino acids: CASSLQTGRFGTEAFF. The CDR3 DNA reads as TGTGCCAGCAGCTTGCAGACAGGGCGGTTCGGAACTGAAGCTTTCTTT.

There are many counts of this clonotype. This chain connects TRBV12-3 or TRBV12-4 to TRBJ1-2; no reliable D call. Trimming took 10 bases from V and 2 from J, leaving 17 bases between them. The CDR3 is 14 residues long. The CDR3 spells CATLNGRTNYGYTF. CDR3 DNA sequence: TGTGCCACCCTAAACGGACGGACCAACTATGGCTACACCTTC.

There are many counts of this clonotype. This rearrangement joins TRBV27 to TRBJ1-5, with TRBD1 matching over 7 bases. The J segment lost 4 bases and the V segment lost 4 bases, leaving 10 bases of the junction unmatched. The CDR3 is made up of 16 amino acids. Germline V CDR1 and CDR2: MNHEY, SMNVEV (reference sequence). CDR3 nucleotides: TGTGCCAGCAGTTCTCTCCGGACAGGCCTGAATCAGCCCCAGCATTTT. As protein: CASSSLRTGLNQPQHF.

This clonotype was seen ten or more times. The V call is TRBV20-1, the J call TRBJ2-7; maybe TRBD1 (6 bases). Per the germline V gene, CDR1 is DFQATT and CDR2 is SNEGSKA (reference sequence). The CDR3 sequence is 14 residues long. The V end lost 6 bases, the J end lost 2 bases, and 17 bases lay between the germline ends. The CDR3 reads CSATGQGSTYEQYF. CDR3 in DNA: TGCAGTGCAACGGGACAAGGAAGTACCTACGAGCAGTACTTC.

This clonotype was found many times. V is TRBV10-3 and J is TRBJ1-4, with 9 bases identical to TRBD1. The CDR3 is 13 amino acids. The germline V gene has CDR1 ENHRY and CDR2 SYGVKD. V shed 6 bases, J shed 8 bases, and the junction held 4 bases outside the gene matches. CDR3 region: CAIRGQGGEKLFF. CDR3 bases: TGTGCCATCAGGGGACAGGGCGGGGAAAAACTGTTTTTT.

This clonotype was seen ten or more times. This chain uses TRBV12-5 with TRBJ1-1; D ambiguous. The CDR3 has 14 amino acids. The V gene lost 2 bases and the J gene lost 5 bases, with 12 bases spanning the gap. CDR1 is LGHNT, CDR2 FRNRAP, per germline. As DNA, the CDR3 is TGTGCTAGTGGTTTGAGTGTTGAAGGGACTGAAGCTTTCTTT. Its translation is CASGLSVEGTEAFF.

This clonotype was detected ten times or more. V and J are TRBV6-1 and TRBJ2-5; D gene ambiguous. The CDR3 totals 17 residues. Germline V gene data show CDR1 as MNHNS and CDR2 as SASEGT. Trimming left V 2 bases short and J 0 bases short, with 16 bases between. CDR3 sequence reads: CASSESWSLGYQETQYF. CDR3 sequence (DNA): TGTGCCAGCAGTGAATCGTGGTCCTTGGGGTACCAAGAGACCCAGTACTTC.

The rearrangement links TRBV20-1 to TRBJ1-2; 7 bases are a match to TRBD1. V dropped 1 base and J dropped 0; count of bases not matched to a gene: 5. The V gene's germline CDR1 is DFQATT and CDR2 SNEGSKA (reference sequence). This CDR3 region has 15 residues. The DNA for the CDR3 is TGCAGTGCTAGAGGGACAGGCCAATCTAACTATGGCTACACCTTC. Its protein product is CSARGTGQSNYGYTF.

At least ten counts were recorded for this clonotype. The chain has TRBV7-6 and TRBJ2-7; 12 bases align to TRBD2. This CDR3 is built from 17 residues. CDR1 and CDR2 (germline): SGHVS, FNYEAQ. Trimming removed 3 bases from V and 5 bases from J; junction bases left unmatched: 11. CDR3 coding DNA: TGTGCCAGCAGCTTGGGCCTTACTAGCGGGGGGCGGAACGAGCAGTACTTC. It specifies CASSLGLTSGGRNEQYF. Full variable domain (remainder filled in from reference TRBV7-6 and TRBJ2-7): GAGVSQSPRYKVTKRGQDVALRCDPISGHVSLYWYRQALGQGPEFLTYFNYEAQQDKSGLPNDRFSAERPEGSISTLTIQRTEQRDSAMYRCASSLGLTSGGRNEQYFGPGTRLTVT.

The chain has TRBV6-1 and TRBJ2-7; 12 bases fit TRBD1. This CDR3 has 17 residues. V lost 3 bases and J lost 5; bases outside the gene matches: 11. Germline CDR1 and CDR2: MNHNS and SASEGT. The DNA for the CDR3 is TGTGCCAGCAGTGACTTTCTCGGGACAGGGGGCCGCCACGAGCAGTACTTC. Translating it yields CASSDFLGTGGRHEQYF.

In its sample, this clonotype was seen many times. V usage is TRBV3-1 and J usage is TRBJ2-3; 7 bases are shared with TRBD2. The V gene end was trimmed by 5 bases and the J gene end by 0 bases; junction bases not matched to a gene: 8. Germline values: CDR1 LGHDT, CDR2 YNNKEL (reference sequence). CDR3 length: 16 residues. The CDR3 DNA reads TGTGCCAGCAGCGGCGGACTAGAAGAGAGCACAGATACGCAGTATTTT. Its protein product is CASSGGLEESTDTQYF.

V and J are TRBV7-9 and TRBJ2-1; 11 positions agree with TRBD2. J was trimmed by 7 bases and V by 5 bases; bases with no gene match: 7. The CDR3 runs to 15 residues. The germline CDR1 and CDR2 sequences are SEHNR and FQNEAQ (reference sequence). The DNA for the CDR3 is TGTGCCAGCAGCAACTACCTAGCGGGGGGAAATGAGCAGTTCTTC. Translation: CASSNYLAGGNEQFF. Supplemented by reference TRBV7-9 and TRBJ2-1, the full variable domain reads DTGVSQNPRHKITKRGQNVTFRCDPISEHNRLYWYRQTLGQGPEFLTYFQNEAQLEKSRLLSDRFSAERPKGSFSTLEIQRTEQGDSAMYLCASSNYLAGGNEQFFGPGTRLTVL.

CDR3 loop: CASSLQGKNIQYF. As DNA, the CDR3 is TGTGCCAGCAGCTTACAGGGTAAAAACATTCAGTACTTC. The genes are TRBV7-8 and TRBJ2-4; D perhaps matches TRBD1 (5 bases). V lost 2 bases and J 4 bases, leaving 6 bases between the germline ends. The CDR3 spans 13 residues. Germline CDR1 and CDR2: SGHVS and FQNEAQ.